These T cell receptor beta chains were read from a single sample in a study of molecular identifiers for immune sequencing clone quantification. TCRdb re-derived calls from the PCR reads in MiXCR, one entry per CDR3 protein. This sample yields some 580,000 distinct CDR3 sequences, of which about 25% are seen a single time; 0.7% to 0.95% belongs to the top ten. Input material: naive CD8+ T cells from blood, with Jurkat cell RNA spiked in. The receptors come from a human donor in good health. Some libraries in this study had Jurkat cell RNA spiked in. Each CDR3 is given with its conserved first and last residue. The D gene is left open where the match is weak. Size is omitted from some rows. Given values are once, few, many or a class for expanded clones.

size | J | V | D | DNA | CDR3
few | TRBJ2-2 | TRBV28 | TRBD1 | TGTGCCAGCAATATCCGGGACAGCTATTTTACCGGGGAGCTGTTTTTT | CASNIRDSYFTGELFF
many | TRBJ1-5 | TRBV5-5 | - | TGTGCCAGCAGCTTAGAGGGGTATCGCAATCAGCCCCAGCATTTT | CASSLEGYRNQPQHF
- | TRBJ2-5 | TRBV3-1 | TRBD2 | TGTGCCAGCAGCCATGATCGACTAGCGGGGGGAGAGGAGACCCAGTACTTC | CASSHDRLAGGEETQYF
few | TRBJ1-6 | TRBV4-3 | - | TGCGCCAGCAGCCAAGAATCTTGGACGGCGTACCTGAGTTCACCCCTCCACTTT | CASSQESWTAYLSSPLHF
many | TRBJ2-3 | TRBV7-6 | TRBD1 | TGTGCCAGCAGCTTGACAGGGGCAGATACGCAGTATTTT | CASSLTGADTQYF
few | TRBJ1-1 | TRBV15 | TRBD1 | TGTGCCACCAGCAGAGATCAGGGGGTTGGCACTGAAGCTTTCTTT | CATSRDQGVGTEAFF
few | TRBJ1-2 | TRBV5-5 | TRBD1 | TGTGCCAGCAGCTATAATGGACAGGGAGCCTATGGCTACACCTTC | CASSYNGQGAYGYTF
many | TRBJ2-7 | TRBV3-1 | TRBD1 | TGTGCCAGCAGCCAGGGACAGGCCCTTTACGAGCAGTACTTC | CASSQGQALYEQYF
many | TRBJ2-5 | TRBV19 | - | TGTGCCAGTAGCCCGAAGGGAGAGACCCAGTACTTC | CASSPKGETQYF
many | TRBJ2-7 | TRBV20-1 | - | TGCAGTGCTCCACCACCTAGGGGCTACGAGCAGTACTTC | CSAPPPRGYEQYF
- | TRBJ1-2 | TRBV9 | TRBD1 | TGTGCCAGCAGCGTAGGACAGGGGGGTAACTATGGCTACACCTTC | CASSVGQGGNYGYTF
few | TRBJ2-5 | TRBV9 | TRBD1 | TGTGCCAGCAGCGTCGCGGACAGGGGGGGGTTCAAAGAGACCCAGTACTTC | CASSVADRGGFKETQYF
few | TRBJ2-3 | TRBV9 | TRBD2 | TGTGCCAGCAGCGTGGCTAAAATAGCGGGGGGGCCCGCGAAGGCAGATACGCAGTATTTT | CASSVAKIAGGPAKADTQYF
few | TRBJ2-5 | TRBV13 | - | TGTGCCAGCAGCTTGAGGATCCAACAAGAGACCCAGTACTTC | CASSLRIQQETQYF
many | TRBJ2-3 | TRBV4-3 | - | TGCGCCAGCAGCCAAGAAGGGCAGCCCCCAGATACGCAGTATTTT | CASSQEGQPPDTQYF
few | TRBJ2-7 | TRBV29-1 | TRBD2 | TGCAGCGTTGAAGTACTAGCGGGAGGGCCTTACGAGCAGTACTTC | CSVEVLAGGPYEQYF
- | TRBJ1-5 | TRBV5-5 | - | TGTGCCAGCAGCTTCCTCGACGGCTGGAGCAATCAGCCCCAGCATTTT | CASSFLDGWSNQPQHF
many | TRBJ1-5 | TRBV2 | - | TGTGCCAGCAGGGCAGACCGCGGATATCAGCCCCAGCATTTT | CASRADRGYQPQHF
many | TRBJ2-7 | TRBV6-2/TRBV6-3 | - | TGTGCCAGCAGTTACGCAGTGGTCTACGAGCAGTACTTC | CASSYAVVYEQYF
- | TRBJ1-1 | TRBV27 | - | TGTGCCAGCAGTTTAATTCCGGGGGCAAACACTGAAGCTTTCTTT | CASSLIPGANTEAFF
many | TRBJ2-7 | TRBV20-1 | TRBD1 | TGCAGTGGGACGGACAGGTCGCGCGAGCAGTACTTC | CSGTDRSREQYF
- | TRBJ1-2 | TRBV12-3/TRBV12-4 | - | TGTGCCAACAGTCCGGGACACGGGCTTGGCTACACCTTC | CANSPGHGLGYTF
few | TRBJ2-7 | TRBV4-3 | - | TGCGCCAGCAGCCAATGGAGGGACTCCTACGAGCAGTACTTC | CASSQWRDSYEQYF
- | TRBJ2-1 | TRBV27 | TRBD2 | TGTGCCAGCAGTCCCGGACTAGCGGAGGTCATGATCTTC | CASSPGLAEVMIF
many | TRBJ2-7 | TRBV3-1 | - | TGTGCCAGCAGCCCCGGGCCGGGCTATGCCTACGAGCAGTACTTC | CASSPGPGYAYEQYF
- | TRBJ1-2 | TRBV29-1 | - | TGCAGCGTTGAATCGGGGATGGACTATGGCTACACCTTC | CSVESGMDYGYTF
few | TRBJ2-3 | TRBV7-3 | TRBD2 | TGTGCCAGCAGCTTAGAAGTGGCTAGCGGGCCCAGCACAGATACGCAGTATTTT | CASSLEVASGPSTDTQYF
- | TRBJ1-1 | TRBV7-9 | TRBD1 | TGTGCCAGCAGCTTGCAGGGGGAGAACACTGAAGCTTTCTTT | CASSLQGENTEAFF
few | TRBJ2-3 | TRBV7-6 | TRBD1 | TGTGCCAGCAGCTTAGTTCCAGGGGGCGGCACAGATACGAAGTATTTT | CASSLVPGGGTDTKYF
few | TRBJ2-5 | TRBV19 | TRBD1 | TGTGCCAGTAGTATCCTGGGACAGGGCTTACAGGAGACCCAGTACTTC | CASSILGQGLQETQYF
few | TRBJ2-1 | TRBV29-1 | - | TGCAGCGTTACTAGCCCCGCGGAGTTCTTC | CSVTSPAEFF
- | TRBJ2-1 | TRBV24-1 | - | TGTGCCACCAGTGATTTAAGTCTTGACAATGAGCAGTTCTTC | CATSDLSLDNEQFF